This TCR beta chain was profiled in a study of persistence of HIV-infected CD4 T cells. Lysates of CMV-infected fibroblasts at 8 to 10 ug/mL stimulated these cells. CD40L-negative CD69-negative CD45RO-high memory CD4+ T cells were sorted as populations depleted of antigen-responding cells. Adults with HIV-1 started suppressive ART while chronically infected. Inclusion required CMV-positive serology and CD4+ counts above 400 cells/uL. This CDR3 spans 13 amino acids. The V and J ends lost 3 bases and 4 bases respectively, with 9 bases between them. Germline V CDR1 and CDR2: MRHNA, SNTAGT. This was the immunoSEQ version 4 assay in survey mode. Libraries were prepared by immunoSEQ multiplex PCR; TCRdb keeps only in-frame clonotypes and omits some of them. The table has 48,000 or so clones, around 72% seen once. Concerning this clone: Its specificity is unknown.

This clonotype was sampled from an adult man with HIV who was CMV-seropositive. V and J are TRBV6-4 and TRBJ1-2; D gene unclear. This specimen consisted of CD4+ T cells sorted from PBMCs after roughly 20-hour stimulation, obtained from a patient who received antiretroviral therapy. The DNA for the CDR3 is TGTGCCAGCAGTGAACTGGTTGGCTATGGCTACACCTTC. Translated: CASSELVGYGYTF.